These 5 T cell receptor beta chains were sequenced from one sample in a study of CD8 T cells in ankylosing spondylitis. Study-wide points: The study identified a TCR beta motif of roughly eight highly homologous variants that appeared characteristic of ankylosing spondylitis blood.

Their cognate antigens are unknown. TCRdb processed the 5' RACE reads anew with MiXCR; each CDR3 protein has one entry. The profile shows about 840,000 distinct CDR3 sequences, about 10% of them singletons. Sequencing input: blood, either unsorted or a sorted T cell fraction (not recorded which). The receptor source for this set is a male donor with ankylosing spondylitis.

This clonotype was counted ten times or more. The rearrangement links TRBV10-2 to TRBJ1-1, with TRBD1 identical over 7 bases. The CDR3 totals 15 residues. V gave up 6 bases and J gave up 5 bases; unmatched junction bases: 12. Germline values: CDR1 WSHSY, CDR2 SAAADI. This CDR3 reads CASSESNRGETEAFF. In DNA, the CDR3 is TGCGCCAGCAGCGAATCTAACAGGGGTGAGACTGAAGCTTTCTTT.

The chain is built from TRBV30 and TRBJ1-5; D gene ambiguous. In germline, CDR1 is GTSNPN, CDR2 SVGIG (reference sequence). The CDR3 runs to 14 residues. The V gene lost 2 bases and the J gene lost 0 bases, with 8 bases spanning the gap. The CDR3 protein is CAWSREYSNQPQHF. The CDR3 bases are TGTGCCTGGAGTCGAGAATATAGCAATCAGCCCCAGCATTTT.

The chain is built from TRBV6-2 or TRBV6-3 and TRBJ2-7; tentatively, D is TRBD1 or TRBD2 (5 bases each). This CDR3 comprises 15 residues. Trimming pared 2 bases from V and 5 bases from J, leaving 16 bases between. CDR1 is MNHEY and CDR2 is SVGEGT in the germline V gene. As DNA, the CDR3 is TGTGCCAGCAGTTACAGGGGACCACCCGCCAACGAGCAGTACTTC. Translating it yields CASSYRGPPANEQYF.

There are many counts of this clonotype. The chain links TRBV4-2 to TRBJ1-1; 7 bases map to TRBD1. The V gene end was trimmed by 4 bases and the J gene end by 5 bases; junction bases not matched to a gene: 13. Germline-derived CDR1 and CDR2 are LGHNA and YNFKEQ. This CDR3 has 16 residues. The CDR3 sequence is CASSPGDREGETEAFF. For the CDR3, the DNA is TGTGCCAGCAGCCCCGGAGACAGGGAGGGAGAGACTGAAGCTTTCTTT.

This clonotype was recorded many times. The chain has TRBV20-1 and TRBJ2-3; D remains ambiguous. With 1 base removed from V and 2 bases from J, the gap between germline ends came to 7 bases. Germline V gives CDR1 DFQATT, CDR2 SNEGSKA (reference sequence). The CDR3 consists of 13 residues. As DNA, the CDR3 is TGCAGTGCTAGAGTGGCAGTCACAGATACGCAGTATTTT. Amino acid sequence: CSARVAVTDTQYF.